Below, one T cell receptor (beta chain) is given with its context. This sample stems from a study of shared T cell receptors in the human thymus. The CDR3 length is 16 residues. Trimming removed 0 bases from V and 7 bases from J, with 16 bases in between. Germline CDR1 reads LGHNA; CDR2 reads YNFKEQ. Generated by immunoSEQ multiplex PCR, the TCRdb table keeps only in-frame clones and is missing some. This sample carries approximately 68,000 clones, about 95% of them seen once, and the ten largest clones take less than 0.04%. The source of this sequence is a human donor. V and J are TRBV4-2 and TRBJ2-1, with D possibly being TRBD2 (5 bases). Sequenced: thymocytes. This CDR3 reads CASSQDKAEGKNEQFF. CDR3 nucleotides: TGTGCCAGCAGCCAAGATAAGGCTGAGGGTAAGAATGAGCAGTTCTTC.